Below, 3 T cell receptor beta chains from the same sample are listed, as sequenced in a study of shared clonotypes between healthy human individuals. Profiled with immunoSEQ multiplex PCR; TCRdb holds only in-frame clones, not every one. This sample has hundreds of thousands of clones, with about 74% found just once. The sample comprised memory CD4+ T cells sorted from blood. Subset specified: CD45RA-negative fraction. All receptors derive from a woman in her twenties or thirties in good health.

Concerning this clone itself: Other DNA sequences of this sample code for an identical CDR3. This rearrangement joins TRBV27 to TRBJ2-6; D ambiguous. Germline-derived CDR1 and CDR2 are MNHEY and SMNVEV (reference sequence). There are 13 residues in the CDR3. V lost 6 bases, J lost 4 bases, and 7 bases lay in between. This CDR3 is CASSPTGANVLTF. The CDR3 DNA sequence: TGTGCCAGCAGCCCGACAGGGGCCAACGTCCTGACTTTC.

The CDR3 loop is CASRTYRQGTSTDTQYF. CDR3 bases: TGTGCCAGCAGGACCTACCGACAGGGGACTAGCACAGATACGCAGTATTTT. The V and J genes are TRBV28 and TRBJ2-3; 8 bases align to TRBD1. Germline V CDR1 and CDR2: MDHEN, SYDVKM. After removal of 6 bases from V and 0 bases from J, the junction contained 11 bases not matched to a gene. This CDR3 has 17 amino acids.

At least ten counts were recorded for this clone. The rearrangement links TRBV4-2 to TRBJ2-1; no clear D. Trimming cost V 3 bases and J 8 bases, with 11 bases left between them. The CDR3 consists of 13 residues. CDR1 and CDR2 (germline): LGHNA, YNFKEQ. The CDR3 protein is CASSQRGGDEQFF. The CDR3 nucleotides read TGTGCCAGCAGCCAGAGAGGTGGGGATGAGCAGTTCTTC.